The 2 T cell receptor beta chains reported below all come from one sample, sequenced in a study of molecular identifiers for immune sequencing clone quantification. TCRdb re-called the PCR reads with MiXCR, one entry per CDR3 protein. This table has 350,000 or so distinct CDR3 sequences, around 21% appearing once. The sample consisted of naive CD8+ T cells from blood, with Jurkat cell RNA spiked in. Sample subset: FACS-sorted CD8+CD4-CCR7+CD45RA+ naive T cells. Receptors originate from a human donor in good health. Some libraries in this study had Jurkat cell RNA spiked in.

This rearrangement joins TRBV3-1 to TRBJ2-1, with D possibly being TRBD1 or TRBD2 (5 bases each). CDR1 is LGHDT and CDR2 is YNNKEL in the germline V gene (reference sequence). V dropped 5 bases and J dropped 7 bases, with 21 bases sitting between them. The CDR3 consists of 16 residues. The CDR3 nucleotides are TGTGCCAGCAGCTCCTTCCGGGACGGGGTAGTGAATGAGCAGTTCTTC. This translates into CASSSFRDGVVNEQFF.

The chain is built from TRBV2 and TRBJ1-5; D unclear. Germline V CDR1 and CDR2: SNHLY, FYNNEI. The CDR3 has 13 residues. V lost 6 bases, J lost 0 bases, and 6 bases lay in between. As DNA, the CDR3 is TGTGCCAGCAGGATGTATAGCAATCAGCCCCAGCATTTT. It codes for CASRMYSNQPQHF.